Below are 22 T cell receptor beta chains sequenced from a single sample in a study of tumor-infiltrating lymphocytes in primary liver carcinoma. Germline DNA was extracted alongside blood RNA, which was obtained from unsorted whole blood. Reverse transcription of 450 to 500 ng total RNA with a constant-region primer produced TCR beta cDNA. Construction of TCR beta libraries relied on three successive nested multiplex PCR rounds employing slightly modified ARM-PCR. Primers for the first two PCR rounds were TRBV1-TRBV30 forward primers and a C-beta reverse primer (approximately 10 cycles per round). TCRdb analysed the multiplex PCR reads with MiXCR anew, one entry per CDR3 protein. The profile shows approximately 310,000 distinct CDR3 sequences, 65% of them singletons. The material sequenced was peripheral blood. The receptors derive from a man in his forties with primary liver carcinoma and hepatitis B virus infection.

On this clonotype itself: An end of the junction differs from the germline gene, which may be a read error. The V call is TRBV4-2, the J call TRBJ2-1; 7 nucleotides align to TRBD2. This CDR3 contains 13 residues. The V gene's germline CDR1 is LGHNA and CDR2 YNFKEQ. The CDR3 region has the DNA TGTGCCAGCAGCCTGGAGCGGGAATTTGAGCTGTTCTTC. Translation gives CASSLEREFELFF.

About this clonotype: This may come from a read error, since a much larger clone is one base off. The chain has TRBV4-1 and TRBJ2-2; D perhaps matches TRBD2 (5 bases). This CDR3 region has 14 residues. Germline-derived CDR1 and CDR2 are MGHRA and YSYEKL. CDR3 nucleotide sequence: TGCGCCAGCAGCGACATCCCGAACACCGGGGAGCTGTCTTTT. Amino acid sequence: CASSDIPNTGELSF.

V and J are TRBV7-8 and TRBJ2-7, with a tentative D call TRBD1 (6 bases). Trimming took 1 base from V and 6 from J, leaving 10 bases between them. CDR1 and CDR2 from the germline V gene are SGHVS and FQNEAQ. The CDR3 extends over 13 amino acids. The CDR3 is CASSLVTGSEQYF. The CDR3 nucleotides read TGTGCCAGCAGCTTAGTAACAGGGAGCGAGCAGTACTTC.

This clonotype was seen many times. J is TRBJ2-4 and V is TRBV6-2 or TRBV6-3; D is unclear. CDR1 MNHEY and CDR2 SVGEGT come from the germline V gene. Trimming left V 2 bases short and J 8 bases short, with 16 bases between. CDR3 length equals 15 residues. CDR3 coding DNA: TGTGCCAGCAGTTACGGTCGTTTTGGATCCGACATTCAGTACTTC. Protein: CASSYGRFGSDIQYF.

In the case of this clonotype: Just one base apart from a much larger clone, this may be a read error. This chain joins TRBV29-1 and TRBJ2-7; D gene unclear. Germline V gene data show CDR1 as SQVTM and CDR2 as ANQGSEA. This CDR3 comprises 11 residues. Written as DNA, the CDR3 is TGCAGCGTTGAAAATACCTACGAGCAGTGCTTC. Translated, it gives CSVENTYEQCF.

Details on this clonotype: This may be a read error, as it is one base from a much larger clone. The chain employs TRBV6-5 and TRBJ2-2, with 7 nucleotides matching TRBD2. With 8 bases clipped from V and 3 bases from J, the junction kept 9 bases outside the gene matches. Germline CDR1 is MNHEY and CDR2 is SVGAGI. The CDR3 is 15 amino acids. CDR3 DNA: TGTGCCAGCTCCCGGGGAGGGAAGGACACCGGGGAGCTGTTTTTT. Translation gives CASSRGGKDTGELFF.

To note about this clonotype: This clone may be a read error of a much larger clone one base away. DNA for the CDR3: TGTGCCAGCAGCATAGTCGGCGGGGGCCACAATGAGCAGTTCTTC. Translating it yields CASSIVGGGHNEQFF. This sequence joins TRBV11-3 and TRBJ2-1; D is perhaps TRBD2 (7 bases). Germline-derived CDR1 and CDR2 are SGHNT and YENEEA. Trimming cost V 5 bases and J 5 bases, with 16 bases left between them. The CDR3 has 15 amino acids.

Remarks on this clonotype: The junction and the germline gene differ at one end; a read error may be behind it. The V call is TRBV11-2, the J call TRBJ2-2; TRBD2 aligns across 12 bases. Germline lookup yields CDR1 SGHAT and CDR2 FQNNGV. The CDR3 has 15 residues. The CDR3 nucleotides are TGTGTCAGCAGCACAGGACTAGCGGGAAGCGGGGAGCTGTTTTTT. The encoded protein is CVSSTGLAGSGELFF. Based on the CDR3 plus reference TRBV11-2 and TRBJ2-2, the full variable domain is EAGVAQSPRYKIIEKRQSVAFWCNPISGHATLYWYQQILGQGPKLLIQFQNNGVVDDSQLPKDRFSAERLKGVDSTLKIQPAKLEDSAVYLCVSSTGLAGSGELFFGEGSRLTVL.

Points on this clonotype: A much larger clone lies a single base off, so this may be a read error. The CDR3, as DNA: TGCAGCGTGACCGACAGTTCCCATAACTATGGCTACACCTTC. Its protein product is CSVTDSSHNYGYTF. The V and J genes are TRBV29-1 and TRBJ1-2; D perhaps matches TRBD1 (5 bases). The V and J ends lost 6 bases and 1 base respectively, with 15 bases between them. The CDR3 has 14 residues. CDR1 and CDR2 from the germline V gene are SQVTM and ANQGSEA.

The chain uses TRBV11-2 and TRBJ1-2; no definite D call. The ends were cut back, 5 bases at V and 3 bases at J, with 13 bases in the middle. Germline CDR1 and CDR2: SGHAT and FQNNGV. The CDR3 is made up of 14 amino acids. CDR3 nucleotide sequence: TGTGCCAGCAGCGGCAGGAATTTGGACTATGGCTACACCTTC. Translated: CASSGRNLDYGYTF.

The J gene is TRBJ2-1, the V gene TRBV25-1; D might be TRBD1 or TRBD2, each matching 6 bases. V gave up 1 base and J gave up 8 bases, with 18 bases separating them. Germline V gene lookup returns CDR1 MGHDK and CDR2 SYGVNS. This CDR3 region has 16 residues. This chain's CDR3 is CASSEFSGGHIDEQFF. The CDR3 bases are TGTGCCAGCAGTGAATTTTCCGGGGGCCACATCGATGAGCAGTTCTTC.

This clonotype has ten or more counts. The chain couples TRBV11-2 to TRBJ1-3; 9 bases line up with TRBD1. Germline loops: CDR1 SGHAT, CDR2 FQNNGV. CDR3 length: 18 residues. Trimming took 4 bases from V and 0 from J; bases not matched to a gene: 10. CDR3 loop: CASSSGGTGFNSGNTIYF. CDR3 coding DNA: TGTGCCAGCAGCTCAGGGGGGACAGGGTTCAACTCTGGAAACACCATATATTTT.

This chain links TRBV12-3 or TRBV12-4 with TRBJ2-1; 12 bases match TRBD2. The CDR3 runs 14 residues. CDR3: CVSMTSGRYNEQFF. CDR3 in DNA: TGTGTCAGTATGACTAGCGGGAGATATAATGAGCAGTTCTTC.

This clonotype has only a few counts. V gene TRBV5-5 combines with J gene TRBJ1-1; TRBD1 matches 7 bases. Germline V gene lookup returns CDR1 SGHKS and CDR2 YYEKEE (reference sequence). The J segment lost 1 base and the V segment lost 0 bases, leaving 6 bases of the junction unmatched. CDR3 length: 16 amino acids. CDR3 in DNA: TGTGCCAGCAGCTTGGCTGCCCCAGGGGGGAACACTGAAGCTTTCTTT. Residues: CASSLAAPGGNTEAFF. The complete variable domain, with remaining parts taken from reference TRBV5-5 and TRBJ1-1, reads DAGVTQSPTHLIKTRGQQVTLRCSPISGHKSVSWYQQVLGQGPQFIFQYYEKEERGRGNFPDRFSARQFPNYSSELNVNALLLGDSALYLCASSLAAPGGNTEAFFGQGTRLTVV.

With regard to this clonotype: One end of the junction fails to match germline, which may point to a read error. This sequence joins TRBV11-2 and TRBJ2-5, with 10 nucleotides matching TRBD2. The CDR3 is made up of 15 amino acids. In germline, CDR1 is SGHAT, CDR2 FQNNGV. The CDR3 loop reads CVSSLLGLAQETQYF. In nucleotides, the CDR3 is TGTGTCAGCAGCTTGTTGGGACTAGCGCAAGAGACCCAGTACTTC. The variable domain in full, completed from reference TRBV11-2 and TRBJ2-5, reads EAGVAQSPRYKIIEKRQSVAFWCNPISGHATLYWYQQILGQGPKLLIQFQNNGVVDDSQLPKDRFSAERLKGVDSTLKIQPAKLEDSAVYLCVSSLLGLAQETQYFGPGTRLLVL.

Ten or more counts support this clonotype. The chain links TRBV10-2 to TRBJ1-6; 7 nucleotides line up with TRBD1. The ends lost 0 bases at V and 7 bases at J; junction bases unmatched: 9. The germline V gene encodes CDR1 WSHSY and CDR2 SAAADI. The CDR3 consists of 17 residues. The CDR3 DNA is TGCGCCAGCAGTGAGTCGTCAGGGGGAAACTGGAATTCACCCCTCCACTTT. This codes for CASSESSGGNWNSPLHF.

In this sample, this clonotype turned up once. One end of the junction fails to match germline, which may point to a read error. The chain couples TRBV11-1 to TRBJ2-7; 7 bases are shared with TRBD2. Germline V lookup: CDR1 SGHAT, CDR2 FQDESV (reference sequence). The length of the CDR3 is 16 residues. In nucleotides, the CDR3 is TGTGCCAACAGCTTATCGGGGCGGGAGATGGCCTACGAGCAGTACTTC. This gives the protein CANSLSGREMAYEQYF.

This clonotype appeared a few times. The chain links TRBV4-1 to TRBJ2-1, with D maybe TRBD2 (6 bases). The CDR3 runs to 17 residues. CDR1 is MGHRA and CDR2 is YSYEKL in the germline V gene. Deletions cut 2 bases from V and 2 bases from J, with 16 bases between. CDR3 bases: TGCGCCAGCAGCCAACTTCCTAGCGTCGGACCCTACAATGAGCAGTTCTTC. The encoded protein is CASSQLPSVGPYNEQFF.

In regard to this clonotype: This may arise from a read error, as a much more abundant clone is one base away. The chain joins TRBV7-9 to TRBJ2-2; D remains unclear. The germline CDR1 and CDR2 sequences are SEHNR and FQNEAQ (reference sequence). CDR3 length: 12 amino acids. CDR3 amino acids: CACSLDTGELFF. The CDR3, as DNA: TGTGCCTGCAGCTTAGACACCGGGGAGCTGTTTTTT.

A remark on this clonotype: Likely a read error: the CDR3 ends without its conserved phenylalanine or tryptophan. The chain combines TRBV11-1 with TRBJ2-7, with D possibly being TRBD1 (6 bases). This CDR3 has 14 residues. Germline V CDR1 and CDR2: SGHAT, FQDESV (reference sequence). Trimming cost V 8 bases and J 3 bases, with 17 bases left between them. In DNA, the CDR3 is TGTGCCAGCGGTGGAGTGACAGGATTCTACGAGCAGTACCTC. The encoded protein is CASGGVTGFYEQYL.

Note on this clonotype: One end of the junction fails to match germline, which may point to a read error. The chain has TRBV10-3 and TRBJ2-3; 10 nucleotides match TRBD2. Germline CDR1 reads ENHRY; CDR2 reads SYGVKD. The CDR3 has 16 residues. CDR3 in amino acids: CAIKRTSGDGTDTRYF. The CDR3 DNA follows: TGTGCCATCAAGCGGACTAGCGGAGATGGCACAGATACGCGGTATTTT.

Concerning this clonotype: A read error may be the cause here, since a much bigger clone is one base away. For the CDR3, the DNA is TGCAGCGTTGGGTCTAGCGGATTCACAGATACGCAGTATTTT. It encodes CSVGSSGFTDTQYF. V usage is TRBV29-1 and J usage is TRBJ2-3; 7 nucleotides agree with TRBD2. The trim removed 4 bases at V and 2 bases at J, leaving 6 bases unmatched. This CDR3 is built from 14 residues. Germline-derived CDR1 and CDR2 are SQVTM and ANQGSEA.